Following are 15 T cell receptor beta chains from one sample sequenced in a study of Graves' ophthalmopathy and Graves' hyperthyroidism. RNA transcripts were the source from which TCR beta CDR3 regions were amplified. The first round was an RT-PCR with HTBI primers, and the second round was a multiplex PCR. TCRdb fed the multiplex PCR reads into MiXCR, producing one record per CDR3 protein. This sample has over a million distinct CDR3 sequences; 36% occur once, and the top ten carry more than 9.5%. The specimen sequenced was peripheral blood or thyroid tissue (not recorded which). The receptors originated from an adult man with Graves' hyperthyroidism.

The chain joins TRBV19 to TRBJ2-5; the match to TRBD2 covers 7 bases. V was pared by 9 bases and J by 5 bases, with 9 bases of the junction left unmatched. The CDR3 extends over 13 amino acids. Germline CDR1 and CDR2: LNHDA and SQIVND (reference sequence). Written as DNA, the CDR3 is TGTGCCAGCGGCGGCGGGAGTTACGAGACCCAGTACTTC. Its translation: CASGGGSYETQYF.

With respect to this clonotype: With a much larger clone just one base away, this may be a read error. The J gene is TRBJ2-7, the V gene TRBV7-9; D perhaps matches TRBD2 (6 bases). The germline V gene has CDR1 SEHNR and CDR2 FQNEAQ (reference sequence). V was cut by 5 bases and J by 6 bases, with 17 bases left in between. The CDR3 extends over 14 amino acids. CDR3 nucleotide sequence: TGTGCCAGCAGCCGGGACGGGGGACGGGGCGAGCAGTACTTC. It codes for CASSRDGGRGEQYF.

Concerning this clonotype: This sequence may be a read error, since a much larger clone differs from it by one base. The final CDR3 position lacks the conserved phenylalanine or tryptophan, pointing to a likely read error. The V and J genes are TRBV12-3 or TRBV12-4 and TRBJ1-6; tentatively, D is TRBD1 (5 bases). Trimming cost V 6 bases and J 7 bases, with 13 bases left between them. This CDR3 is 14 amino acids long. CDR3: CASSPGTVNSPLHL. The CDR3 region has the DNA TGTGCCAGCAGCCCCGGGACGGTAAATTCACCCCTCCACCTT.

This clonotype has ten or more counts. The chain recombines TRBV29-1 with TRBJ1-2; tentatively, D is TRBD1 (6 bases). This CDR3 has 15 amino acids. Trimming stripped 7 bases from V and 2 bases from J, with 20 bases between. Germline values: CDR1 SQVTM, CDR2 ANQGSEA. The CDR3 sequence: CSAFWGGRGNYGYTF. The CDR3 DNA sequence: TGCAGCGCATTCTGGGGGGGCAGGGGCAACTATGGCTACACCTTC.

This clonotype has just a few counts. The rearrangement uses TRBV12-3 or TRBV12-4 and TRBJ2-7, with 10 nucleotides matching TRBD1. CDR3 size: 13 residues. The J segment lost 5 bases and the V segment lost 6 bases, leaving 4 bases of the junction unmatched. CDR3 sequence: CASRGQGLHEQYF. CDR3 DNA: TGTGCCAGCAGGGGACAGGGGCTTCACGAGCAGTACTTC.

This clonotype appeared many times. The chain uses TRBV5-1 and TRBJ1-2, with D maybe TRBD1 (6 bases). Germline V gene sequence: CDR1 SGHRS, CDR2 YFSETQ. V was cut by 4 bases and J by 4 bases, with 17 bases left in between. The CDR3 contains 15 residues. The CDR3 DNA reads as TGCGCCAGCAGCCAAGGACAGCAATCCGTCTATGGCTACACCTTC. Protein product: CASSQGQQSVYGYTF. The full variable domain, in which reference TRBV5-1 and TRBJ1-2 provide the parts outside the CDR3, is KAGVTQTPRYLIKTRGQQVTLSCSPISGHRSVSWYQQTPGQGLQFLFEYFSETQRNKGNFPGRFSGRQFSNSRSEMNVSTLELGDSALYLCASSQGQQSVYGYTFGSGTRLTVV.

As concerns this clonotype: Possible read error: a much larger clone is one base away. The chain couples TRBV10-3 to TRBJ2-2, with D perhaps being TRBD1 or TRBD2 (5 bases each). V lost 5 bases to trimming and J lost 3 bases, with 16 bases between them. Germline CDR1 reads ENHRY; CDR2 reads SYGVKD. This CDR3 region has 16 residues. CDR3 DNA: TGTGCCATCAGTAAAACCGGGACGGACTACACCGGGGAGCTGTTTTTT. This encodes CAISKTGTDYTGELFF.

In regard to this clonotype: A read error may be the cause here, since a much bigger clone is one base away. CDR3 DNA sequence: TGTGCCAGCACAGGGGGCCACGAGCAGCACTTC. It codes for CASTGGHEQHF. The V call is TRBV9, the J call TRBJ2-7; TRBD1 aligns across 8 bases. Germline V gene lookup returns CDR1 SGDLS and CDR2 YYNGEE. The CDR3 length is 11 residues.

Many counts were recorded for this clonotype. The rearrangement uses TRBV20-1 and TRBJ1-2, with D uncertain. Germline V lookup: CDR1 DFQATT, CDR2 SNEGSKA (reference sequence). Trimming stripped 0 bases from V and 8 bases from J, with 10 bases between. CDR3 length equals 12 residues. CDR3 bases: TGCAGTGCTAGAGAGTGGGCCTACGGCTACACCTTC. This translates into CSAREWAYGYTF.

This chain joins TRBV7-8 and TRBJ2-5; D may be TRBD1 (6 bases). Germline CDR1 SGHVS, CDR2 FQNEAQ. V gave up 3 bases and J gave up 4 bases, with 12 bases separating them. This CDR3 is built from 14 residues. The CDR3 sequence: CASSFAGARETQYF. Written as DNA, the CDR3 is TGTGCCAGCAGCTTTGCAGGGGCGCGAGAGACCCAGTACTTC.

V and J are TRBV9 and TRBJ1-1, with TRBD1 identical over 7 bases. With V trimmed by 4 bases and J by 13 bases, 7 bases remained unmatched. There are 11 residues in the CDR3. Germline V gene sequence: CDR1 SGDLS, CDR2 YYNGEE. The CDR3 here is CASSPRTGVFF. CDR3 sequence (DNA): TGTGCCAGCAGCCCTCGGACAGGAGTTTTCTTT. Combining the CDR3 with reference TRBV9 and TRBJ1-1 gives the whole variable domain DSGVTQTPKHLITATGQRVTLRCSPRSGDLSVYWYQQSLDQGLQFLIQYYNGEERAKGNILERFSAQQFPDLHSELNLSSLELGDSALYFCASSPRTGVFFGQGTRLTVV.

There are many counts of this clonotype. The V call is TRBV7-2, the J call TRBJ2-7; D is possibly TRBD1 (6 bases). CDR1 and CDR2 from the germline V gene are SGHTA and FQGNSA. There are 13 residues in the CDR3. Trimming stripped 5 bases from V and 7 bases from J, with 15 bases between. CDR3 nucleotide sequence: TGTGCCAGCAGCCCCAACTACAGGGATGAGCAGTACTTC. Translating it yields CASSPNYRDEQYF.

This clonotype was seen many times. The V gene is TRBV12-3 or TRBV12-4, the J gene TRBJ2-5; D possibly corresponds to TRBD1 (6 bases). The CDR3 is made up of 13 amino acids. V lost 6 bases and J lost 1, with 9 bases in between. The CDR3 sequence: CASRGQSQETQYF. The CDR3 DNA sequence: TGTGCCAGCAGAGGACAGAGCCAAGAGACCCAGTACTTC.

V usage is TRBV29-1 and J usage is TRBJ2-7; D unresolved. V lost 4 bases and J 7 bases, leaving 17 bases between the germline ends. This CDR3 region has 13 residues. Per the germline V gene, CDR1 is SQVTM and CDR2 is ANQGSEA. The CDR3 spells CSVGVANTGEQYF. CDR3 nucleotide sequence: TGCAGCGTTGGGGTGGCGAACACCGGGGAGCAGTACTTC.

With respect to this clonotype: This may come from a read error, since a much larger clone is one base off. In DNA form, the CDR3 reads TGTGCCTGCAGTGAATCCCTCGGTCCTGGGGCCAACGTCCTGACTTTC. Translation gives CACSESLGPGANVLTF. The gene calls are TRBV25-1 and TRBJ2-6; D is unresolved. Germline assignment: CDR1 MGHDK and CDR2 SYGVNS. The CDR3 is 16 residues long.